This T cell receptor beta chain was sequenced in a study of early T cells in non-severe SARS-CoV-2 infection. Study results and caveats: Missing private and CD4 specificities, VDJdb matching favored anti-spike CD8 responses.

Turning to this clonotype: Its antigen is unidentified.

The protocol attached unique molecular identifiers to individual cDNA molecules. TCRdb analysed the 5' RACE reads with MiXCR anew, one entry per CDR3 protein. The sample lists 60,000 or so distinct CDR3 sequences, roughly 9% occurring once. The CDR3 runs to 17 residues. The trim removed 0 bases at V and 2 bases at J, leaving 7 bases unmatched. Germline V lookup: CDR1 SGDLS, CDR2 YYNGEE. Sequencing used whole blood. The clonotype originates from an adult who was a healthcare worker with PCR-confirmed SARS-CoV-2 infection or an uninfected control (not recorded which). The rearrangement uses TRBV9 and TRBJ2-3; TRBD2 aligns across 9 bases. CDR3 loop: CASSVGTAGGSTDTQYF. The CDR3, as DNA: TGTGCCAGCAGCGTAGGAACGGCGGGGGGGTCCACAGATACGCAGTATTTT.